This T cell receptor (beta chain) was identified during a study of CD4+ T cells in melanoma (dated by TCRdb to the early 2020s). With respect to the entire study: Neoantigen-specific CD4+ T cells in human melanoma were what the study investigated. Results the study describes overall, beyond this receptor: The report described a correlation between neoantigen-specific CD4+ T cells and the function of CD8+ T cells, macrophages and B cells. According to the report, neoantigen-specific CD4+ T cells in melanoma displayed diverse differentiation states.

Library preparation employed the immunoSEQ multiplex PCR assay. TCRdb stores this immuneACCESS table with in-frame sequences only. Part of the clones is absent; in the studies checked, under half of the shortfall reflects unresolved V genes, and no reason is known for the rest. The sample includes some 9,700 clones, with about 78% observed a single time. The top ten hold approximately 22% of the sample. Ends trimmed: V by 3 bases, J by 6 bases; bases unmatched to a gene: 11. The CDR3 goes from the cysteine to the phenylalanine over 15 residues. Only the CDR3 part of the read is kept: 45 bases, read in frame from the first base. Per the germline V gene, MGHRA is the CDR1 and YSYEKL is the CDR2. The donors were people with melanoma. A remark on this clone: Its specific antigen is unknown. Base qualities are not recorded, but no much larger clone differs from it by a single base.

Sequenced sample: tumor tissue. The TCR comes from a human donor with melanoma. Recombination linked TRBV4-1 to TRBJ2-7, with 7 middle bases fitting TRBD1. The CDR3 protein: CASSQGDSRIAEQYF. The DNA reads as follows: TGCGCCAGCAGCCAGGGGGACAGCCGGATTGCCGAGCAGTACTTC.